Listed below are T cell receptor beta chains from one sample, sequenced in a study of human T cells and chemical hapten exposure. TCRdb itself ran the RACE reads through MiXCR, one entry per CDR3 protein. The sample yields about 120,000 distinct CDR3 sequences, about an eighth seen once. The specimen was whole blood, collected in connection with sensitization to the hapten diphenylcyclopropenone (DPC). These receptors all come from a man aged 18 to 30 with alopecia areata. Some clones in this sample may be carry-over from other donors' samples. The CDR3 runs from the conserved cysteine through the conserved F or W. Each record gives: V gene, clone size, J gene, D gene, CDR3 protein, CDR3 DNA. A D gene is named only where the DNA matches it firmly. Size tells how often a clone was seen (once, few, many) or the class of an expanded clone, and some rows leave it out.

>TRBV29-1|NA|TRBJ1-2|NA
CSALSLGDYGYTF
TGCAGCGCCCTCAGTTTAGGGGACTATGGCTACACCTTC
>TRBV20-1|NA|TRBJ1-6|NA
CSARFLGDYNSPLHF
TGCAGTGCTAGGTTTCTCGGGGACTATAATTCACCCCTCCACTTT
>TRBV11-2|many|TRBJ2-3|NA
CASSRGDTQYF
TGTGCCAGCAGCAGGGGAGATACGCAGTATTTT
>TRBV4-1|NA|TRBJ1-3|TRBD1
CASSPIQGAEGNTIYF
TGCGCCAGCAGCCCGATACAGGGGGCGGAAGGAAACACCATATATTTT
>TRBV7-3|NA|TRBJ2-3|NA
CASSLTFSGSTDTQYF
TGTGCCAGCAGCTTAACATTTAGCGGTAGCACAGATACGCAGTATTTT
>TRBV14|NA|TRBJ1-4|NA
CASSPGHLRFNEKLFF
TGTGCCAGCAGCCCAGGACACCTACGCTTTAATGAAAAACTGTTTTTT
>TRBV5-1|few|TRBJ2-3|NA
CASSLVDLILKNTQYF
TGCGCCAGCAGCTTGGTAGATTTAATCCTCAAGAATACGCAGTATTTT
>TRBV4-3|NA|TRBJ1-4|NA
CASSQDAGLNEKLFF
TGCGCCAGCAGCCAAGATGCGGGACTTAATGAAAAACTGTTTTTT
>TRBV9|NA|TRBJ1-5|NA
CASSVDSRSNQPQHF
TGTGCCAGCAGCGTAGACAGTCGTAGCAATCAGCCCCAGCATTTT
>TRBV18|few|TRBJ1-4|NA
CASSPSFESTNEKLFF
TGTGCCAGCTCACCTTCCTTCGAATCAACTAATGAAAAACTGTTTTTT
>TRBV10-3|few|TRBJ2-1|TRBD1
CAIRTGDVEQFF
TGTGCCATCAGGACAGGGGATGTGGAGCAGTTCTTC
>TRBV5-5|NA|TRBJ1-4|NA
CASSVSTGRSEKLFF
TGTGCCAGCAGCGTCAGTACAGGGAGAAGTGAAAAACTGTTTTTT
>TRBV9|few|TRBJ1-1|TRBD1
CASSVDQGAADTEAFF
TGTGCCAGCAGCGTAGACCAGGGGGCTGCGGACACTGAAGCTTTCTTT
>TRBV27|NA|TRBJ1-2|TRBD1
CASSPDGTGDRNYGYTF
TGTGCCAGCAGTCCCGATGGGACAGGGGACCGAAACTATGGCTACACCTTC
>TRBV9|NA|TRBJ2-6|NA
CASSENRDSGANVLTF
TGTGCCAGCAGCGAGAACAGAGACTCTGGGGCCAACGTCCTGACTTTC